These 3 T cell receptor beta chains originate from one sample sequenced in a study of blood T cell repertoires in COVID-19. Repertoires were generated with immunoSEQ multiplex PCR, while TCRdb's copy carries only in-frame clones and drops some. Found here are approximately 220,000 clones, 84% of them singletons; the top ten hold around 6.5%. Material for sequencing was PBMCs or T cells enriched from blood (not recorded which). Source of these receptors: a woman aged 40-49 years who had recovered from COVID-19.

The genes are TRBV6-5 and TRBJ1-2; 7 bases match TRBD1. This CDR3 spans 14 amino acids. Germline CDR1 reads MNHEY; CDR2 reads SVGAGI. V gave up 6 bases and J gave up 7 bases; unmatched junction bases: 11. The CDR3 nucleotides are TGTGCCAGCAGAAAGGATAGGGGGCGACGTGGCTACACCTTC. The encoded protein is CASRKDRGRRGYTF.

The V gene is TRBV4-1, the J gene TRBJ1-5, with D perhaps matching TRBD1 (5 bases). Between the trimmed V and J ends, which lost 0 bases and 0 bases, there was a span of 9 bases. CDR1 is MGHRA, CDR2 YSYEKL, per germline. The CDR3 is made up of 16 amino acids. CDR3 coding DNA: TGCGCCAGCAGCCAAGAGACAGCTTATAGCAATCAGCCCCAGCATTTT. Translated: CASSQETAYSNQPQHF.

V is TRBV18 and J is TRBJ2-3; possible D gene TRBD2, 5 bases. With 3 bases removed from V and 5 bases from J, the gap between germline ends came to 12 bases. Germline V gene sequence: CDR1 KGHSH, CDR2 LQKENI. This CDR3 has 14 amino acids. This chain's CDR3 is CASSPDSTGDTQYF. The CDR3 DNA is TGTGCCAGCTCACCGGACTCCACCGGAGATACGCAGTATTTT.